A single sample gave rise to the 15 T cell receptor beta chains below, sequenced in a study of cytomegalovirus exposure and HLA in healthy donors. The primer mix had 60 Vbeta and 13 Jbeta primers. Profiling relied on immunoSEQ multiplex PCR, and the TCRdb table lists in-frame clones only, not all of them. The sample has about 31,000 clones; roughly 44% are singletons. The sample was PBMCs. These receptors came from a woman between 50 and 59 years old in good health and CMV-seronegative.

This clone was counted a few times. The rearrangement uses TRBV11-2 and TRBJ2-3, with D uncertain. The germline CDR1 and CDR2 sequences are SGHAT and FQNNGV. With 1 base removed from V and 4 bases from J, the gap between germline ends came to 9 bases. The length of the CDR3 is 14 residues. The CDR3 DNA sequence: TGTGCCAGCAGCTTAGGTGGGCCGGCAGATACGCAGTATTTT. Its protein is CASSLGGPADTQYF. The variable domain in full, completed from reference TRBV11-2 and TRBJ2-3, reads EAGVAQSPRYKIIEKRQSVAFWCNPISGHATLYWYQQILGQGPKLLIQFQNNGVVDDSQLPKDRFSAERLKGVDSTLKIQPAKLEDSAVYLCASSLGGPADTQYFGPGTRLTVL.

This clone occurred once. The chain couples TRBV18 to TRBJ2-2; 9 bases map to TRBD2. V trimming: 6 bases; J trimming: 0 bases; junction bases outside the gene matches: 2. Germline lookup yields CDR1 KGHSH and CDR2 LQKENI. The CDR3 runs to 15 residues. CDR3 DNA: TGTGCCAGCTCCTTAGCGGGAGCGAACACCGGGGAGCTGTTTTTT. Translation: CASSLAGANTGELFF.

This chain uses TRBV14 with TRBJ2-6; D is uncertain. The V end lost 4 bases, the J end lost 9 bases, and 7 bases lay between the germline ends. Germline V gene data show CDR1 as SGHDN and CDR2 as FVKESK. CDR3 length equals 12 residues. The CDR3, as DNA: TGTGCCAGCAGCCCAACTTTCAACGTCCTGACTTTC. Translation: CASSPTFNVLTF.

The chain links TRBV19 to TRBJ1-5; tentatively, D is TRBD1 (6 bases). Germline V lookup: CDR1 LNHDA, CDR2 SQIVND (reference sequence). Between the trimmed V and J ends, which lost 10 bases and 0 bases, there was a span of 19 bases. The CDR3 runs to 16 residues. The CDR3 region has the DNA TGTGCCACTAAAAGTGGGGGCCCAGGTAGCAATCAGCCCCAGCATTTT. Translation: CATKSGGPGSNQPQHF.

The genes are TRBV5-1 and TRBJ2-7, with D possibly matching TRBD2 (6 bases). The ends were cut back, 1 base at V and 3 bases at J, with 17 bases in the middle. CDR1 is SGHRS, CDR2 YFSETQ, per germline. The CDR3 is 16 residues long. CDR3 residues: CASSLWGGRTFYEQYF. The DNA of the CDR3 is TGCGCCAGCAGCTTGTGGGGAGGCAGGACCTTCTACGAGCAGTACTTC.

In this sample, this clone turned up a few times. The rearrangement joins TRBV19 to TRBJ2-6, with D perhaps TRBD2 (6 bases). Trimming took off 7 bases at V and 2 bases at J, with 15 bases between the two ends. Germline V lookup: CDR1 LNHDA, CDR2 SQIVND (reference sequence). The CDR3 totals 16 residues. In nucleotides, the CDR3 is TGTGCCAGTACCCGAACGGGAGTCGCTGGGGCCAACGTCCTGACTTTC. It codes for CASTRTGVAGANVLTF.

In its sample, this clone was seen a few times. The chain combines TRBV5-5 with TRBJ2-7, with TRBD2 matching 8 bases. From germline, CDR1 is SGHKS and CDR2 YYEKEE (reference sequence). V shed 0 bases and J 2 bases; nucleotides not matched to a gene: 16. This CDR3 contains 19 residues. The CDR3 DNA reads as TGTGCCAGCAGCTTGGCTTTTCGGGGATCGGGGGGGCCAACCTACGAGCAGTACTTC. Residues: CASSLAFRGSGGPTYEQYF.

This chain connects TRBV7-2 to TRBJ1-2, with a possible D match to TRBD1 (5 bases). Germline V gene sequence: CDR1 SGHTA, CDR2 FQGNSA. Trimming left V 2 bases short and J 5 bases short, with 15 bases between. There are 15 residues in the CDR3. Here the CDR3 DNA reads TGTGCCAGCAGCTTATTGGGGACTGAGGGTTATGGCTACACCTTC. Translated: CASSLLGTEGYGYTF.

This clone was counted a few times. Here the CDR3 reads CASSLRDSYQPQHF. The CDR3 coding sequence is TGTGCCAGCAGCTTAAGGGACAGCTATCAGCCCCAGCATTTT. The chain is built from TRBV7-9 and TRBJ1-5; 7 nucleotides match TRBD1. This CDR3 has 14 amino acids. Germline V CDR1 and CDR2: SEHNR, FQNEAQ (reference sequence). V lost 2 bases, J lost 5 bases, and 3 bases stayed unmatched.

On this clone: Compared with germline, one end of the junction differs, possibly owing to a read error. The chain joins TRBV7-9 to TRBJ1-4; 8 bases map to TRBD1. CDR3 length: 16 residues. Germline loops: CDR1 SEHNR, CDR2 FQNEAQ (reference sequence). CDR3 sequence reads: CSSSTGQVATNEKLFF. The DNA for the CDR3 is TGTTCCAGCAGCACGGGACAGGTTGCAACTAATGAAAAACTGTTTTTT.

The rearrangement uses TRBV6-4 and TRBJ1-4; a possible D gene is TRBD1 (5 bases). The V gene's germline CDR1 is MRHNA and CDR2 SNTAGT. CDR3 size: 13 residues. Trimming took 5 bases from V and 5 from J, leaving 9 bases between them. CDR3 residues: CASSMGQNEKLFF. CDR3 bases: TGTGCCAGCAGTATGGGGCAGAATGAAAAACTGTTTTTT.

CDR3 coding DNA: TGTGCCAGCAAGGGACTAGCGGGAGACGATGAGCAGTTCTTC. Amino acids: CASKGLAGDDEQFF. V gene TRBV2 combines with J gene TRBJ2-1; 14 bases fit TRBD2. The J segment lost 8 bases and the V segment lost 7 bases, leaving 4 bases of the junction unmatched. The CDR3 length is 14 residues. Per germline, CDR1 SNHLY and CDR2 FYNNEI.

This chain connects TRBV2 to TRBJ1-2, with no clear D. The V gene's germline CDR1 is SNHLY and CDR2 FYNNEI. The CDR3 sequence is 12 residues long. V lost 5 bases and J lost 4, with 8 bases in between. The CDR3 region has the DNA TGTGCCAGCAGTTCCGATAGCTATGGCTACACCTTC. Translating gives CASSSDSYGYTF.

This clone was observed a few times. J is TRBJ1-1 and V is TRBV19, with 7 positions matching TRBD1. The germline CDR1 and CDR2 sequences are LNHDA and SQIVND (reference sequence). The CDR3 is 14 residues long. With 4 bases clipped from V and 10 bases from J, the junction kept 12 bases outside the gene matches. This CDR3 is CASSTSGTDRPAFF. The DNA of the CDR3 is TGTGCCAGTAGTACATCCGGGACAGACCGTCCAGCTTTCTTT.

The chain has TRBV2 and TRBJ1-4; TRBD1 might be the D (5 bases). Germline V CDR1 and CDR2: SNHLY, FYNNEI. The CDR3 length is 13 residues. The V end lost 7 bases, the J end lost 7 bases, and 13 bases lay between the germline ends. The CDR3 is CASIQGSIEKLFF. The CDR3 DNA is TGTGCCAGCATTCAGGGAAGCATTGAAAAACTGTTTTTT.